Reported below is one T cell receptor (beta chain). Its binding antigen is unknown. One base away there is no much larger clone; base qualities are not given. V is shortened by 6 bases, J by 4 bases, and the region joining them spans 7 bases. CDR1 and CDR2 are drawn from the germline V gene: MNHEY, SVGAGI. The CDR3 runs 12 residues from the cysteine to the phenylalanine. Of all the DNA, just the CDR3 is kept, 36 bases in frame from base 1. These data belong to a study of blood T cell repertoires in COVID-19 (dated by TCRdb to the early 2020s). As for the study more broadly: Samples covering the acute and convalescent phases of COVID-19 were provided by collaborators in the United States, Italy and Spain. HLA class I and class II types, where available, came from metadata supplied by the sample provider rather than from assay-based typing. The samples were drawn from the first 160 participants of the ongoing ImmuneRACE study and from under 1,500 subjects provided by 6 global collaborators. A freely available public database, intended as a resource for researchers studying the immune response to SARS-CoV-2, is where the repertoires were released. The material from the prospective study consisted of cDNA or gDNA derived from T cells, B-cell-depleted T cells, or PBMCs. Subjects who had been exposed to COVID-19, were actively infected with it, or had recovered from it provided the deeply sampled blood TCRbeta repertoires that made up the dataset. A de-identified subject ID, COVID-19 status, age in years and sex were almost always included in the sample metadata. The investigation overall reported the following: The quantity of clinical and demographic metadata differed by source and by participant and was supplied without curation.

The immunoSEQ Assay, a bias-controlled multiplex PCR, was used to amplify TCRbeta CDR3 regions from genomic DNA. Processing in the source paper ran as follows. Within the assay, amplification of reference gene primers was used to estimate how many nucleated cells each sample contained. To quantify the absolute abundance of each unique TCRbeta CDR3 rearrangement, sequence reads were collapsed and filtered. For each sample, productive Simpson clonality was calculated by taking the square root of Simpson's diversity index across productive rearrangements. Entries here come from immuneACCESS through TCRdb and include only in-frame sequences with V and J called. Some clones fail to appear in such tables; in the studies checked, an unresolved V gene covers under half of the shortfall, and the cause of the remainder is unknown. The D gene and trimming were derived from the DNA, and the V and J assignments and clone size from that table. Present in this sample are roughly 200,000 clones, around 83% of which were seen just once. The ten largest clonotypes hold 6.5% to 10% of the sample.

Each collaborating institution followed its own protocols to collect whole blood in K2EDTA tubes. Collaborator samples were shipped for TCRbeta analysis as frozen whole blood, isolated PBMCs, or DNA extracted from either sample type. The sequencing sample was made of peripheral blood. The source is an older woman with acute or convalescent COVID-19. The V and J segments used are TRBV6-5 and TRBJ1-3; there is no confident call for the D gene. The CDR3 amino acid sequence is: CASSSTGNTIYF. In nucleotides, the sequence is TGTGCCAGCAGCTCGACAGGAAACACCATATATTTT.